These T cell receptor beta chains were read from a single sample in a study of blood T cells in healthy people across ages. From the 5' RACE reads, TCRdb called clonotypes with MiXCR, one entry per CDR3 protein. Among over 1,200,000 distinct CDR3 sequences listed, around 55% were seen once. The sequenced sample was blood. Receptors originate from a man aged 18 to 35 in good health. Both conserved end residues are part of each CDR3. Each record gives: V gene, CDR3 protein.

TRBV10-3	CAISRDSEFQPQHF
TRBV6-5	CASSTGTDTQYF
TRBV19	CASSGEWGSYEQYF
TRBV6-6	CASSPLGGGTANEKLFF
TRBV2	CASSVVIYEQFF
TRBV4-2	CASSLRESGQPTYEQYF
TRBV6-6	CASSYSAGGTGYTF
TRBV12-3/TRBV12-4	CASRPPLWWRGQEKLFF
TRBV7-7	CASSPQTILAGYNEQFF
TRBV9	CASSPPDGYTF
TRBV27	CASSLSDSANQPQHF
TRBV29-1	CSVTDRVGDEKLFF
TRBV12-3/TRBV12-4	CASSYRGGVTEAFF
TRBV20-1	CSAGSRYEQYF
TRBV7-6	CASSNSNESTSGANVLTF
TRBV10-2	CASSYGPHEQFF
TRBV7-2	CASSAPGLGGTEAFF
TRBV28	CASTLGQAYNEQYF
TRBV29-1	CSADGINTEAFF
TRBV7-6	CASSLAVRQGYNEQFF
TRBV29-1	CSVAGTGTSTDTQYF
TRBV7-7	CASSYGVAQETQYF
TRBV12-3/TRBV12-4	CASSSTLGTEHNEQFF
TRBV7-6	CASSQTQLGDTQYF
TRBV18	CASQQVTGTGAYNEQYF
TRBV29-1	CSVEGKNTGELFF
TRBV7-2	CASSLGGTRTSYEQYF
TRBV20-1	CSARGRGGLTDTQYF
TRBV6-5	CASSYSSSCGYTF
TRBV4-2	CASRADYNEQFF
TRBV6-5	CASRRTGEDYGYTF
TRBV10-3	CAISAVGDREDADTQYF
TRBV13	CASSRPYTLDGYTF
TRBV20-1	CSARETGVNEKLFF
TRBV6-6	CASGESGSTHEQYF
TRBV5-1	CASSIFAGEETQYF
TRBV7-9	CASSPPAPLAYEQYF